The rows below give T cell receptor beta chains drawn from one sample of a study of CD8+CD57+ T cells in acquired aplastic anemia. Via MiXCR, TCRdb re-called the reads, giving one row per CDR3 protein. The table shows more than 150,000 distinct CDR3 sequences, with less than 60% occurring only once. The sequencing input was sorted CD4+, CD8+, or CD8+CD57+ T cells (not recorded which) from PBMCs. These receptors were taken from a human donor with aplastic anemia. Both conserved end residues are part of each CDR3. The order of the fields is J gene, D gene, V gene, clone size, CDR3 DNA, CDR3 protein. A D gene is named only where the DNA matches it firmly. The size entry is marked missing in some rows and otherwise reads once, few, many or a size class.

TRBJ2-2,NA,TRBV20-1,many,TGCAGTGCTAGGGCCGGACATATTAACACCGGGGAGCTGTTTTTT,CSARAGHINTGELFF
TRBJ1-2,NA,TRBV5-5,few,TGTGCCAGCAGCTTTCGGGCAGCTGACTATGGCTACACCTTC,CASSFRAADYGYTF
TRBJ1-5,TRBD1,TRBV10-3,NA,TGTGCCGCTGGGGGACAGGGAAGTTTTAATCAGCCCCAGCATTTT,CAAGGQGSFNQPQHF
TRBJ2-2,NA,TRBV5-1,many,TGCGCCAGCAGCTTGCGGGGCCCGAACACCGGGGAGCTGTTTTTT,CASSLRGPNTGELFF
TRBJ2-7,NA,TRBV19,many,TGTGCCACGAGTAACAACTACGAGCAGTACTTC,CATSNNYEQYF
TRBJ2-3,NA,TRBV29-1,NA,TGCAGCGTTGGGGCTTTTGCGGGAAAATTCACAGATACGCAGTATTTT,CSVGAFAGKFTDTQYF
TRBJ1-4,NA,TRBV7-8,NA,TGTGCCAGCGGGGCTTCTAATGAAAAACTGTTTTTT,CASGASNEKLFF
TRBJ1-6,NA,TRBV20-1,few,TGCAGTGCTAGTTATCTGTCGAACCGTAATTCACCCCTCCACTTT,CSASYLSNRNSPLHF
TRBJ2-7,TRBD2,TRBV7-2,NA,TGTGCCAGCAGCTTAGGGACTAGCAACTACGAGCAGTACTTC,CASSLGTSNYEQYF
TRBJ1-1,NA,TRBV19,many,TGTGCCAGTAGTATAGCGCAGAACACTGAAGCTTTCTTT,CASSIAQNTEAFF
TRBJ2-5,NA,TRBV2,NA,TGTGCCAGTTCGGAGGGCTGCTGGGAGACCCAGTACTTC,CASSEGCWETQYF
TRBJ1-1,NA,TRBV20-1,NA,TGCAGTGCTAGAGAGTCACAGGCAAGCACTGAAGCTTTCTTT,CSARESQASTEAFF
TRBJ2-2,NA,TRBV3-1,few,TGTGCCAGCAGCCGCCAGGGGTACACCGGGGAGCTGTTTTTT,CASSRQGYTGELFF
TRBJ2-2,NA,TRBV7-3,NA,TGTGCCAGCACCACCATTGCCGGGGAGCTGTTTTTT,CASTTIAGELFF
TRBJ2-1,TRBD1,TRBV29-1,few,TGCAGCGGGGGACAGCGGAATGAGCAGTTCTTC,CSGGQRNEQFF
TRBJ1-2,NA,TRBV7-2,NA,TGTGCCAGCAGCTTAGACAGGGATGATGGCTACACCTTC,CASSLDRDDGYTF
TRBJ1-2,NA,TRBV20-1,many,TGCAGTGCGAGGGAGGGGGGATCAGGGGTTTATGGCTACACCTTC,CSAREGGSGVYGYTF
TRBJ1-2,NA,TRBV10-2,NA,TGCGCCAGCAGTGGAGTGGTAAACTATGGCTACACCTTC,CASSGVVNYGYTF
TRBJ2-7,NA,TRBV7-9,NA,TGTGCCAGCAGCTTAGATCCTGGGACCTACGAGCAGTACTTC,CASSLDPGTYEQYF
TRBJ2-7,NA,TRBV11-2,many,TGTGCCAGCAGCTTAGTCCCTACAGGGAACGGGGCGTTCGAGCAGTACTTC,CASSLVPTGNGAFEQYF
TRBJ2-2,NA,TRBV7-8,NA,TGTGCCAGCCTGAACAGGCGGGGCACCGGGGAGCTGTTTTTT,CASLNRRGTGELFF
TRBJ2-7,NA,TRBV2,once,TGTGCCAGCGAGGATAGTACCTCGTCTGAGCAGTACTTC,CASEDSTSSEQYF
TRBJ1-3,NA,TRBV9,NA,TGTGCCAGCAGCGTAGTGGGGGGAAACACCATATATTTT,CASSVVGGNTIYF
TRBJ2-2,NA,TRBV2,once,TGTGCCAGCAGTGCGGGACAAACGAACACCGGGGAGCTGTTTTTT,CASSAGQTNTGELFF
TRBJ2-7,NA,TRBV5-1,NA,TGCGCCAGCAGCTTGGATGGAGGGACAACCTACGAGCAGTACTTC,CASSLDGGTTYEQYF
TRBJ1-2,TRBD1,TRBV20-1,many,TGCAGTGCTTCCCTCCCGGAGACAGGGTTGAGAGATGGCTACACCTTC,CSASLPETGLRDGYTF
TRBJ1-1,NA,TRBV4-2,many,TGTGCCAGCAGCCAAGAAGGCGGGACTCGAATGAACACTGAAGCTTTCTTT,CASSQEGGTRMNTEAFF
TRBJ1-1,TRBD1,TRBV7-8,NA,TGTGCCAGCAGCCCGCTGACAGGGGGGTACACTGAAGCTTTCTTT,CASSPLTGGYTEAFF
TRBJ2-1,TRBD2,TRBV2,many,TGTGCCAGCAGCCCGGGGGGACTAGTAAACAATGAGCAGTTCTTC,CASSPGGLVNNEQFF
TRBJ1-1,TRBD1,TRBV29-1,NA,TGCAGCGTCGAAGGACAGGGAATCATGAACACTGAAGCTTTCTTT,CSVEGQGIMNTEAFF
TRBJ1-1,TRBD1,TRBV3-1,many,TGTGCCAGCAGCCCAGGGGGCAGGGCTGAAGCTTTCTTT,CASSPGGRAEAFF
TRBJ2-1,TRBD2,TRBV5-1,NA,TGCGCCAGCAGCTGGAGGCTAGCGGGAGGGAATGAGCAGTTCTTC,CASSWRLAGGNEQFF
TRBJ2-1,NA,TRBV11-1,NA,TGCGCCAGCAGCTTGTCGTTGGGGTTAGCGGTCTCCACCAATGAGCAGTTCTTC,CASSLSLGLAVSTNEQFF
TRBJ2-3,TRBD2,TRBV12-3/TRBV12-4,NA,TGTGCCAGCAGTTTAAACGGGAGGACGAGCACAGATACGCAGTATTTT,CASSLNGRTSTDTQYF
TRBJ2-2,NA,TRBV5-1,many,TGCGCCAGCAGCTTGGCCGGCGGAGCGAACACCGGGGAGCTGTTTTTT,CASSLAGGANTGELFF
TRBJ2-5,NA,TRBV15,few,TGTGCCACCAGCAGAGATCGGCTGGCCTGGGAGACCCAGTACTTC,CATSRDRLAWETQYF
TRBJ1-1,NA,TRBV20-1,NA,TGCAGTGCTCCAAGAGGACGGACGAACACTGAAGCTTTCTTT,CSAPRGRTNTEAFF
TRBJ2-7,NA,TRBV6-5,many,TGTGCCAGCAGTTCTGCCCTACTCTCCTACGAGCAGTACTTC,CASSSALLSYEQYF
TRBJ1-2,NA,TRBV15,NA,TGTGCCACCAGCAGAAACGTAGACAACTATGGCTACACCTTC,CATSRNVDNYGYTF
TRBJ2-7,TRBD2,TRBV19,NA,TGTGCCAGTAGTTATGCGGGGGGCCTCTTGGACGAGCAGTACTTC,CASSYAGGLLDEQYF
TRBJ1-1,NA,TRBV6-1,few,TGTGCCAGCATTACGAACACTGAAGCTTTCTTT,CASITNTEAFF
TRBJ2-5,NA,TRBV10-3,once,TGTGCCATCAGCTGGACAGATCTGTACCAAGAGACCCAGTACTTC,CAISWTDLYQETQYF
TRBJ2-1,TRBD2,TRBV4-2,NA,TGTGCCAGCAGCCAAGAGGGGGGGACTAGCGGGAGGGCCTTTGAGCAGTTCTTC,CASSQEGGTSGRAFEQFF
TRBJ2-3,NA,TRBV20-1,many,TGCAGTGCTAGAGTCTCCAGCTTCACAGATACGCAGTATTTT,CSARVSSFTDTQYF
TRBJ2-2,NA,TRBV7-8,few,TGTGCCAGCAGCCCCAGTGGGGAGCTGTTTTTT,CASSPSGELFF
TRBJ2-1,NA,TRBV24-1,NA,TGTGCCACCAGTGACACAGGGTGGGATTGGGATGAGCAGTTCTTC,CATSDTGWDWDEQFF
TRBJ2-7,TRBD1,TRBV24-1,NA,TGTGCTCCCCCCGGGACAGGGGTTAGCGAGCAGTACTTC,CAPPGTGVSEQYF
TRBJ1-1,NA,TRBV12-3/TRBV12-4,NA,TGTGCCAGCAGTTCGGGGGGGGTGGCCACTGAAGCTTTCTTT,CASSSGGVATEAFF
TRBJ2-3,NA,TRBV11-2,few,TGTGCCAGCAGCTTGAGGGGGGGTAGGTCAACTAATACGCAGTATTTT,CASSLRGGRSTNTQYF
TRBJ2-1,NA,TRBV4-1,NA,TGCGCCAGCAGCCAAGATTTGGGCAAGTACAATGAGCAGTTCTTC,CASSQDLGKYNEQFF
TRBJ1-1,TRBD1,TRBV10-3,NA,TGTGCCATCAGTGAGTCGACGACAGGGCGAGAGAACACTGAAGCTTTCTTT,CAISESTTGRENTEAFF
TRBJ2-6,NA,TRBV5-6,many,TGTGCCAGCAGCGCCCAGGGGCCTGGGGCCAACGTCCTGACTTTC,CASSAQGPGANVLTF
TRBJ2-1,NA,TRBV24-1,NA,TGTGCCACCAGCAAGAAAGGGGCGGGCATTTACAATGAGCAGTTCTTC,CATSKKGAGIYNEQFF